These T cell receptor beta chains were read from a single sample in a study of blood T cells in healthy people across ages. TCRdb processed the 5' RACE reads anew with MiXCR; each CDR3 protein has one entry. The sample carries over 950,000 distinct CDR3 sequences, under 40% recorded once. Sequenced: blood. The receptors were sampled from a man younger than 35 in good health. Both conserved end residues are part of each CDR3. A D gene is named only where the DNA matches it firmly. Clone size appears in some rows only: once, few, many, or a class for an expanded clone.

TRBJ1-2,TRBV27,few,NA,TGTGCCAGCAGTTCTCATGACAGCCTTAACTATGGCTACACCTTC,CASSSHDSLNYGYTF
TRBJ1-1,TRBV20-1,few,NA,TGCAGTGCCCCCCAACCGGGGGCACGAACTGAAGCTTTCTTT,CSAPQPGARTEAFF
TRBJ1-4,TRBV5-1,NA,TRBD1,TGCGCCAGCAGACAAGCCGACAGGGGAGCTAATGAAAAACTGTTTTTT,CASRQADRGANEKLFF
TRBJ2-1,TRBV7-2,NA,TRBD2,TGTGCCAGCAGCCCGGAGCGGGGTCCTTACGATGAGCAGTTCTTC,CASSPERGPYDEQFF
TRBJ2-3,TRBV7-3,few,TRBD1,TGTGCCAGCAGCCCGACAGGGATAAGGACAGATACGCAGTATTTT,CASSPTGIRTDTQYF
TRBJ1-2,TRBV7-9,few,NA,TGTGCCAGCAGCTTAGCAGAGGGACGGAGTGCCTATGGCTACACCTTC,CASSLAEGRSAYGYTF
TRBJ1-1,TRBV20-1,NA,NA,TGCAGTGCTAGGGAGTCACCGAACACTGAAGCTTTCTTT,CSARESPNTEAFF
TRBJ2-3,TRBV12-3/TRBV12-4,few,TRBD1,TGTGCCAGCTCCGACAGGGGCCCGGTTGATACGCAGTATTTT,CASSDRGPVDTQYF
TRBJ2-5,TRBV18,few,TRBD1,TGTGCCAGCTCACCGCCTGACAGGGGAGAGACCCAGTACTTC,CASSPPDRGETQYF
TRBJ2-1,TRBV4-3,NA,TRBD1,TGCGCCAGCAGCCGGGGGACAGGGAAAAACAATGAGCAGTTCTTC,CASSRGTGKNNEQFF
TRBJ2-1,TRBV5-1,few,NA,TGCGCCAGCAAGGGGGGGCCCAATGAGCAGTTCTTC,CASKGGPNEQFF
TRBJ2-3,TRBV27,NA,NA,TGTGCCAGCTACAAGACGCGGGGATCGACAGATACGCAGTATTTT,CASYKTRGSTDTQYF
TRBJ1-2,TRBV9,few,TRBD1,TGTGCCAGCAGCGCGAACAGGGGGCGGTATGGCTACACCTTC,CASSANRGRYGYTF
TRBJ1-1,TRBV10-3,few,NA,TGTGCCACGGGAGACCGATCCACTTTGAACACTGAAGCTTTCTTT,CATGDRSTLNTEAFF
TRBJ2-7,TRBV28,many,NA,TGTGCCAGCAGTTTAAGGTGGGGGCTGGGGGAGCAGTACTTC,CASSLRWGLGEQYF
TRBJ2-3,TRBV2,many,NA,TGTGCCAGCAGTGAGCGGTCGTCCGTGGAGTATTTT,CASSERSSVEYF
TRBJ1-1,TRBV5-1,NA,NA,TGCGCCAGCAGCTTGAGGACCGTGGGCACTGAAGCTTTCTTT,CASSLRTVGTEAFF
TRBJ2-3,TRBV4-1,NA,NA,TGCGCCAGCAGCCAATCCACAGCAGATACGCAGTATTTT,CASSQSTADTQYF
TRBJ1-5,TRBV6-2/TRBV6-3,few,NA,TGTGCCAGCAGTTACCACCGGAATAGCAATCAGCCCCAGCATTTT,CASSYHRNSNQPQHF
TRBJ1-6,TRBV14,once,NA,TGTGCCAGCAGCCAAGAACGGGGCGTTTATAATTCACCCCTCCACTTT,CASSQERGVYNSPLHF
TRBJ2-1,TRBV6-6,many,TRBD2,TGTGCCAGCAGTTACGGGGGGGGAGACAATGAGCAGTTCTTC,CASSYGGGDNEQFF
TRBJ2-1,TRBV6-5,NA,TRBD2,TGTGCCAGCAGTCTTGGGACTAGCGGAGCCTACAATGAGCAGTTCTTC,CASSLGTSGAYNEQFF
TRBJ1-2,TRBV30,few,NA,TGTGCCTGGAGTTCTCGCGGAGACGGGGGTTACTATGGCTACACCTTC,CAWSSRGDGGYYGYTF
TRBJ1-5,TRBV3-1,NA,TRBD1,TGTGCCAGTTCCGGGACAGGGAGTCTTCAGCCCCAGCATTTT,CASSGTGSLQPQHF
TRBJ2-5,TRBV29-1,NA,NA,TGCAGCGTTTCCCGGACTGTACAAGAGACCCAGTACTTC,CSVSRTVQETQYF
TRBJ1-6,TRBV9,many,NA,TGTGCCAGCAGCGTACAGGAGAGCTCCTATAATTCACCCCTCCACTTT,CASSVQESSYNSPLHF
TRBJ2-6,TRBV6-2/TRBV6-3,NA,NA,TGTGCCAGCAGTTACCCCCAGGGGCGATCTGGGGCCAACGTCCTGACTTTC,CASSYPQGRSGANVLTF